What follows is one T cell receptor beta chain and its context. Through negative isolation, CD4+ and CD8+ T cells were obtained, while TEMRA cells were enriched using FACS. The ends were cut back, 5 bases at V and 7 bases at J, with 12 bases in the middle. The length of the CDR3 is 13 residues. The sample comes from a study of CD8 T cells in Susac syndrome. Reverse transcription used about 0.5 to 1 ug RNA and random hexamers. MiXCR was run by TCRdb on the immunoSEQ multiplex PCR reads, yielding one entry per CDR3 protein. The table includes approximately 200,000 distinct CDR3 sequences, roughly 96% detected once.

The J gene is TRBJ2-1, the V gene TRBV12-3 or TRBV12-4; D remains ambiguous. Sequenced material: CD4+ T cells from PBMCs. The sequence was obtained from a human donor with multiple sclerosis. CDR3 nucleotides: TGTGCCAGCAGTGCTACGCGCGCAAATGAGCAGTTCTTC. As protein: CASSATRANEQFF.